These 18 T cell receptor beta chains were sequenced from one sample in a study of cytomegalovirus exposure and HLA in healthy donors. This PCR relied on a set of 60 Vbeta primers and 13 Jbeta primers. Only in-frame clones appear in the TCRdb table, and some are missing; sequencing was by immunoSEQ multiplex PCR. The profile shows about 130,000 clones, roughly 72% of them singletons. The material sequenced was PBMCs. These receptors came from a woman between 50 and 59 years old in good health and CMV-seronegative.

This chain links TRBV30 with TRBJ1-5, with 11 bases that match TRBD1. V shed 5 bases and J 4 bases; nucleotides not matched to a gene: 4. The CDR3 covers 14 residues. CDR1 is GTSNPN, CDR2 SVGIG, per germline (reference sequence). The chain's CDR3 is CAWGQGARNQPQHF. DNA for the CDR3: TGTGCCTGGGGACAGGGGGCGCGTAATCAGCCCCAGCATTTT.

The chain joins TRBV19 to TRBJ2-4; 8 bases agree with TRBD2. With V trimmed by 5 bases and J by 7 bases, 22 bases remained unmatched. The germline V gene has CDR1 LNHDA and CDR2 SQIVND (reference sequence). The CDR3 runs to 19 residues. The CDR3 here is CASSPPPGLVGLTWNIQYF. CDR3 bases: TGTGCCAGTAGTCCACCCCCGGGACTAGTGGGATTAACATGGAACATTCAGTACTTC. Full variable domain (remainder filled in from reference TRBV19 and TRBJ2-4): DGGITQSPKYLFRKEGQNVTLSCEQNLNHDAMYWYRQDPGQGLRLIYYSQIVNDFQKGDIAEGYSVSREKKESFPLTVTSAQKNPTAFYLCASSPPPGLVGLTWNIQYFGAGTRLSVL.

The chain is built from TRBV19 and TRBJ2-7; TRBD2 aligns across 14 bases. The CDR3 is made up of 18 amino acids. V shed 9 bases and J 3 bases; nucleotides not matched to a gene: 16. Per the germline V gene, CDR1 is LNHDA and CDR2 is SQIVND (reference sequence). The CDR3 protein is CARAPGTEGTSGSYEQYF. CDR3 nucleotide sequence: TGTGCCAGGGCTCCCGGGACCGAAGGGACTAGCGGGAGCTACGAGCAGTACTTC.

V usage is TRBV27 and J usage is TRBJ2-1, with 11 bases identical to TRBD1. V shed 4 bases and J 8 bases; nucleotides not matched to a gene: 7. This CDR3 region has 15 residues. Looked up from germline, CDR1 is MNHEY and CDR2 is SMNVEV (reference sequence). CDR3 in amino acids: CASSWTGGSSHEQFF. CDR3 DNA sequence: TGTGCCAGCAGTTGGACAGGGGGCAGTTCCCATGAGCAGTTCTTC.

The chain uses TRBV19 and TRBJ1-1; a possible D gene is TRBD1 (5 bases). The germline V gene encodes CDR1 LNHDA and CDR2 SQIVND (reference sequence). Trimming removed 7 bases at V and 5 bases at J, with 17 bases between. The CDR3 sequence is 14 residues long. The CDR3 here is CASNGEAGRTEAFF. CDR3 DNA: TGTGCCAGTAATGGTGAGGCAGGGCGGACTGAAGCTTTCTTT.

This clone has a single count. The chain links TRBV5-8 to TRBJ2-2; the D gene is possibly TRBD2 (6 bases). This CDR3 is 14 amino acids long. Germline CDR1 is SGHTS and CDR2 is YDEGEE. Deletions cut 2 bases from V and 9 bases from J, with 14 bases between. The CDR3 reads CASSFVAVVRELFF. CDR3 nucleotide sequence: TGTGCCAGCAGCTTCGTAGCGGTAGTAAGGGAGCTGTTTTTT.

This rearrangement joins TRBV30 to TRBJ1-1; D is unclear. V shed 4 bases and J shed 2 bases, with 8 bases lying between them. Germline CDR1 is GTSNPN and CDR2 is SVGIG (reference sequence). The CDR3 spans 12 residues. The DNA for the CDR3 is TGTGCCTGGATTCCAGGAAACACTGAAGCTTTCTTT. Protein: CAWIPGNTEAFF. The whole variable domain, filled in from reference TRBV30 and TRBJ1-1, reads SQTIHQWPATLVQPVGSPLSLECTVEGTSNPNLYWYRQAAGRGLQLLFYSVGIGQISSEVPQNLSASRPQDRQFILSSKKLLLSDSGFYLCAWIPGNTEAFFGQGTRLTVV.

The chain has TRBV25-1 and TRBJ1-5; a possible D gene is TRBD1 (6 bases). CDR1 is MGHDK and CDR2 is SYGVNS in the germline V gene. The CDR3 runs 14 residues. The V and J ends lost 4 bases and 6 bases respectively, with 13 bases between them. The CDR3 is CASSVNREGQPQHF. CDR3 nucleotides: TGTGCCAGCAGTGTTAACAGGGAGGGTCAGCCCCAGCATTTT.

V usage is TRBV5-1 and J usage is TRBJ2-7; 10 positions agree with TRBD1. J gave up 5 bases and V 4 bases, and 6 bases lay outside the gene matches. The CDR3 consists of 14 residues. The germline V gene has CDR1 SGHRS and CDR2 YFSETQ. CDR3 sequence: CASSRGQGIDEQYF. DNA of the CDR3: TGCGCCAGCAGCCGGGGACAGGGGATAGACGAGCAGTACTTC. Complete variable domain (other parts from reference TRBV5-1 and TRBJ2-7): KAGVTQTPRYLIKTRGQQVTLSCSPISGHRSVSWYQQTPGQGLQFLFEYFSETQRNKGNFPGRFSGRQFSNSRSEMNVSTLELGDSALYLCASSRGQGIDEQYFGPGTRLTVT.

This clone turned up a few times. The chain couples TRBV29-1 to TRBJ2-1; 10 nucleotides agree with TRBD2. Germline V CDR1 and CDR2: SQVTM, ANQGSEA. CDR3 length: 14 amino acids. J was trimmed by 4 bases and V by 8 bases; bases with no gene match: 8. The CDR3, as DNA: TGCAGCACAGAGCGGGAGGGCCCTTACAATGAGCAGTTCTTC. Amino acid sequence: CSTEREGPYNEQFF.

J is TRBJ2-1 and V is TRBV20-1; possibly TRBD2 for D (6 bases). This CDR3 spans 11 amino acids. Germline CDR1 is DFQATT and CDR2 is SNEGSKA (reference sequence). Trimming cost V 6 bases and J 3 bases, with 6 bases left between them. The CDR3 DNA is TGCAGTGCAGCGGGCTACAATGAGCAGTTCTTC. Translation: CSAAGYNEQFF.

This clone occurred once. The V gene is TRBV19, the J gene TRBJ1-1; possibly TRBD1 for D (5 bases). V lost 5 bases and J lost 1, with 14 bases in between. The CDR3 consists of 15 residues. Per the germline V gene, CDR1 is LNHDA and CDR2 is SQIVND (reference sequence). The CDR3 protein is CASSPTRQGNTEAFF. For the CDR3, the DNA is TGTGCCAGTAGTCCCACCAGGCAGGGGAACACTGAAGCTTTCTTT.

V is TRBV19 and J is TRBJ2-7; perhaps TRBD2 as D (6 bases). This CDR3 contains 14 residues. V was pared by 4 bases and J by 2 bases, with 12 bases between. Germline V gene data show CDR1 as LNHDA and CDR2 as SQIVND (reference sequence). The CDR3 DNA sequence: TGTGCCAGTAGTAGGGAGGAGGGGACCTACGAGCAGTACTTC. Its translation is CASSREEGTYEQYF.

This sequence joins TRBV5-1 and TRBJ1-2; 8 nucleotides line up with TRBD1. The CDR3 extends over 17 amino acids. Trimming cost V 0 bases and J 6 bases; bases outside gene matches: 13. Germline loops: CDR1 SGHRS, CDR2 YFSETQ. CDR3 bases: TGCGCCAGCAGCTTGGGGGGGAACGTCAGGGGGCGCGATGGCTACACCTTC. It codes for CASSLGGNVRGRDGYTF.

The V gene is TRBV6-5, the J gene TRBJ1-3, with TRBD1 as a possible D gene (5 bases). Germline loops: CDR1 MNHEY, CDR2 SVGAGI. V lost 2 bases and J lost 0, with 11 bases in between. The CDR3 is 16 residues long. The CDR3 DNA reads TGTGCCAGCAGTTACGCGGACAAATTCTCTGGAAACACCATATATTTT. Translating gives CASSYADKFSGNTIYF.

This sequence joins TRBV2 and TRBJ2-2; 11 positions agree with TRBD2. Germline V CDR1 and CDR2: SNHLY, FYNNEI. V shed 6 bases and J 4 bases; nucleotides not matched to a gene: 4. The CDR3 extends over 15 amino acids. The CDR3 region has the DNA TGTGCCAGCAGGGTAGCGGGAGGGCCCACCGGGGAGCTGTTTTTT. It yields the protein CASRVAGGPTGELFF.

The chain is built from TRBV10-1 and TRBJ2-7; 12 positions agree with TRBD2. The junction had 9 bases not matched to a gene; V was cut back by 6 bases and J by 0 bases. Germline V gene lookup returns CDR1 WNHNN and CDR2 SYGVQD (reference sequence). CDR3 size: 17 residues. CDR3 DNA: TGCGCCAGCAGCCACGGACTAGCGGGGATCAGCTCCTACGAGCAGTACGTC. Encoded protein: CASSHGLAGISSYEQYV.

This chain joins TRBV19 and TRBJ1-3, with 8 bases lining up with TRBD1. Trimming removed 7 bases from V and 4 bases from J; junction bases left unmatched: 6. The CDR3 runs to 14 residues. The germline gives CDR1 LNHDA, CDR2 SQIVND (reference sequence). The CDR3 is CASTQGAAGNTIYF. The CDR3 DNA is TGTGCCAGTACCCAGGGGGCAGCCGGAAACACCATATATTTT.